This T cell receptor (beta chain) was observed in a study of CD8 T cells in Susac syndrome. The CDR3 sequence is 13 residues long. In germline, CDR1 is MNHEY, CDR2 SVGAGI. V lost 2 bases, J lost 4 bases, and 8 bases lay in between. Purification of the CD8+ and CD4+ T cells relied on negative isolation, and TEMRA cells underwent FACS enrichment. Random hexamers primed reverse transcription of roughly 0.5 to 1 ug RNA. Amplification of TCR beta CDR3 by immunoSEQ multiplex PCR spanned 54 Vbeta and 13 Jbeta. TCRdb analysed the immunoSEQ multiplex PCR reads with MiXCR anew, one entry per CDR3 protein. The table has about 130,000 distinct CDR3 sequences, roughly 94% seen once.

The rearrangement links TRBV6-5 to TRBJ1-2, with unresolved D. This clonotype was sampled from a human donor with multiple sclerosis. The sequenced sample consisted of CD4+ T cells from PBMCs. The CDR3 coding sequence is TGTGCCAGCAGTTACGAGGAGCGCTATGGCTACACCTTC. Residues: CASSYEERYGYTF.